A selection of T cell receptor beta chains follows, all from one sample in a study of blood T cell repertoires in COVID-19. Method: immunoSEQ multiplex PCR; TCRdb's copy keeps in-frame clones and lacks some. Among roughly 240,000 clones listed, roughly 82% were seen once. Sequenced sample: PBMCs or T cells enriched from blood (not recorded which). The receptors come from a woman aged 45-65 years who had recovered from COVID-19. Each CDR3 is given with its conserved first and last residue. Fields, in order: clone size, D gene, J gene, V gene, CDR3 DNA, CDR3 protein. A D gene is named only where the DNA matches it firmly. The listing skips clone size in some rows; elsewhere it reads once, few, many or a size class.

few	.	TRBJ2-7	TRBV6-5	TGTGCCAGCAGTTTAACTAGCTACGAGCAGTACTTC	CASSLTSYEQYF
once	.	TRBJ1-5	TRBV5-5	TGTGCCAGCAGCTTGGGTGAGAATAGCAATCAGCCCCAGCATTTT	CASSLGENSNQPQHF
.	TRBD1	TRBJ2-2	TRBV5-6	TGTGCCAGCAGCTCCGGACAGGGCGGCGGGGAGCTGTTTTTT	CASSSGQGGGELFF
.	TRBD1	TRBJ2-1	TRBV19	TGTGCCAGTAGTCCCTACAGGGGCTCCTACAATGAGCAGTTCTTC	CASSPYRGSYNEQFF
.	TRBD1	TRBJ1-2	TRBV9	TGTGCCAGCAGCGGACAGGACAGGGGTAACTATGGCTACACCTTC	CASSGQDRGNYGYTF
.	.	TRBJ2-4	TRBV2	TGTGCCAGCATTCTAGGAGGGGTCAAAAACATTCAGTACTTC	CASILGGVKNIQYF
.	.	TRBJ1-4	TRBV28	TGTGCCAGCAGTTTATACAGGGTGGGAAATAATGAAAAACTGTTTTTT	CASSLYRVGNNEKLFF
.	.	TRBJ2-3	TRBV12-3/TRBV12-4	TGTGCCAGCAGGAAGGGACTTGATACGCAGTATTTT	CASRKGLDTQYF
.	.	TRBJ1-3	TRBV19	TGTGCCAGTACCACGAGGAAGGGAGTCTCCCACTCTGGAAACACCATATATTTT	CASTTRKGVSHSGNTIYF
.	.	TRBJ1-1	TRBV14	TGTGCCAGCAGCCAAGACGGACTAGGGCGAGGGGCTGAAGCTTTCTTT	CASSQDGLGRGAEAFF
.	TRBD1	TRBJ1-5	TRBV10-3	TGTGCCATCAGTGAGGGCCAGGGGGATCAGCCCCAGCATTTT	CAISEGQGDQPQHF
.	.	TRBJ2-1	TRBV5-1	TGCGCCAGCAGCTCTCTGCGTCGGGACAATGAGCAGTTCTTC	CASSSLRRDNEQFF
.	.	TRBJ2-3	TRBV23-1	TGCGCCAGCAGTCAATTGGGACACGGTGGCACAGATACGCAGTATTTT	CASSQLGHGGTDTQYF
.	.	TRBJ1-5	TRBV7-2	TGTGCCAGCAGCCCCCGAGCTGGGGAGCAGCCCCAGCATTTT	CASSPRAGEQPQHF
.	TRBD1	TRBJ2-5	TRBV28	TGTGCCAGCAGTTTAACCGACAGGGGGCGTCGGGAGACCCAGTACTTC	CASSLTDRGRRETQYF
.	TRBD1	TRBJ2-2	TRBV19	TGTGCCAGTAGTACCTCTTCCGGGACAGACCCTCCCGGGGAGCTGTTTTTT	CASSTSSGTDPPGELFF
.	.	TRBJ2-5	TRBV28	TGTGCCAGCAGTCCCTCTGGACACCTACGAAAGAGGACCCAGTACTTC	CASSPSGHLRKRTQYF
.	.	TRBJ2-1	TRBV5-1	TGCGCCAGCAGCCCAGCCAGGGGGGATGAGCAGTTCTTC	CASSPARGDEQFF
.	TRBD2	TRBJ2-1	TRBV7-2	TGTGCCAGCAGCTTAGAATCCCCGGGACTAGCGGGAAATGAGCAGTTCTTC	CASSLESPGLAGNEQFF
.	.	TRBJ1-1	TRBV27	TGTGCCAGCAGTTTATTTCGGGGGGAGCCTCCTGAAGCTTTCTTT	CASSLFRGEPPEAFF
few	.	TRBJ1-5	TRBV7-6	TGTGCCAGCAGCCTATGGGCAGGAAATAGCAATCAGCCCCAGCATTTT	CASSLWAGNSNQPQHF
once	.	TRBJ1-5	TRBV27	TGTGCCAGCATGGGTTTAGGGGTCCAGAATCAGCCCCAGCATTTT	CASMGLGVQNQPQHF
few	.	TRBJ1-2	TRBV16	TGTGCCAGCAGCCCCCCGGCAGGAAACCCTAACTATGGCTACACCTTC	CASSPPAGNPNYGYTF
.	TRBD2	TRBJ2-3	TRBV7-9	TGTGCCAGCAGCTTTCCCCGGGAGGGTAGCACAGATACGCAGTATTTT	CASSFPREGSTDTQYF
.	TRBD1	TRBJ2-2	TRBV5-4	TGTGCCAGCAGTCCTGACAGGGAGACCGGGGAGCTGTTTTTT	CASSPDRETGELFF
.	.	TRBJ2-7	TRBV5-1	TGCGCCAGCAGCTTTGATAACGGTGGAGGGGTGCAGTACTTC	CASSFDNGGGVQYF
.	TRBD1	TRBJ1-5	TRBV19	TGTGCCAGTAATGACAGGGTAAGGAGTCAGCCCCAGCATTTT	CASNDRVRSQPQHF
.	TRBD2	TRBJ2-5	TRBV11-3	TGTGCCAGCAGCCCAGGACGGGGGGATCAAGAGACCCAGTACTTC	CASSPGRGDQETQYF
.	TRBD1	TRBJ2-6	TRBV7-9	TGTGCCAGCAGCTCCACAGGGGTGATTTCCTCTGGGGCCAACGTCCTGACTTTC	CASSSTGVISSGANVLTF
.	.	TRBJ2-3	TRBV3-1/TRBV3-2	TGTGCCAGCAGCCAATCCTATGCTCATACTACAGATACGCAGTATTTT	CASSQSYAHTTDTQYF
.	.	TRBJ2-2	TRBV11-3	TGTGCCAGCAGCTTTTCCTCCTTCACCGGGGAGCTGTTTTTT	CASSFSSFTGELFF
once	.	TRBJ2-7	TRBV2	TGTGCCAGCAGAGACCCCCGGGAACCTACCTACTACGAGCAGTACTTC	CASRDPREPTYYEQYF
.	TRBD1	TRBJ1-6	TRBV28	TGTGCCACCTCATTTCCCCGGGACAGGAGCCTCAAAAATTCACCCCTCCACTTT	CATSFPRDRSLKNSPLHF
.	.	TRBJ1-4	TRBV28	TGTGCCAGCAGTTTGGTACATGGTGAAAAACTGTTTTTT	CASSLVHGEKLFF
.	.	TRBJ1-1	TRBV7-8	TGTGCCAGCAGCACCAGAACAGAGAACACTGAAGCTTTCTTT	CASSTRTENTEAFF
.	TRBD2	TRBJ2-3	TRBV19	TGTGCCAGTAGTCCGTTGACTAGCGGTTACCCAGATACGCAGTATTTT	CASSPLTSGYPDTQYF
few	.	TRBJ1-2	TRBV9	TGTGCCAGCAGCCCCCAGCTCGGGGGGCTCTATGGCTACACCTTC	CASSPQLGGLYGYTF
.	.	TRBJ2-7	TRBV27	TGTGCCAGCAGTTTAGAAGCGAACAGGGTACCCTACGAGCAGTACTTC	CASSLEANRVPYEQYF
.	.	TRBJ1-1	TRBV28	TGTGCCAGCAGTGTACAGGGCGAAGCTTTCTTT	CASSVQGEAFF
.	TRBD1	TRBJ2-1	TRBV7-3	TGTGCCAGCAGCTCGCAGGGGACAGGGTTGACTGAGCAGTTCTTC	CASSSQGTGLTEQFF
.	.	TRBJ2-7	TRBV5-1	TGCGCCAGCAGCTTGGGGACATTCCTCTCCTACGAGCAGTACTTC	CASSLGTFLSYEQYF
once	TRBD2	TRBJ2-3	TRBV4-3	TGCGCCAGCAGCCAAGATGCCAGACTAGCGGGAAGCACAGATACGCAGTATTTT	CASSQDARLAGSTDTQYF
.	.	TRBJ2-1	TRBV25-1	TGTGCCAGCAGTGAAAGTCTGGGGCCCTCCTACAATGAGCAGTTCTTC	CASSESLGPSYNEQFF
.	.	TRBJ1-1	TRBV18	TGTGCCAGCTCACCGTTGGGGGACTCGAACACTGAAGCTTTCTTT	CASSPLGDSNTEAFF
.	.	TRBJ1-3	TRBV18	TGTGCCAGCTCACGTTCGGGGCAGGGGAACTTAAAGCCTGGAAACACCATATATTTT	CASSRSGQGNLKPGNTIYF
.	.	TRBJ2-3	TRBV11-3	TGTGCCAGCAGCTTACCGGGGATTAGCACAGATACGCAGTATTTT	CASSLPGISTDTQYF
.	TRBD1	TRBJ1-5	TRBV13	TGTGCCAGCAGCTTACGGACAGGGGGCTGGCAGCCCCAGCATTTT	CASSLRTGGWQPQHF
once	TRBD2	TRBJ2-1	TRBV7-3	TGTGCCAGCAGGGAACTAGCGGGAGCCTACAATGAGCAGTTCTTC	CASRELAGAYNEQFF
.	TRBD2	TRBJ2-1	TRBV11-1	TGTGCCAGCAGCTTAGCGGGGAGCGGGAGGGCCGATGAGCAGTTCTTC	CASSLAGSGRADEQFF
few	.	TRBJ1-1	TRBV18	TGTGCCAGCTCCCTATCTGGGCAAGCTTTCTTT	CASSLSGQAFF